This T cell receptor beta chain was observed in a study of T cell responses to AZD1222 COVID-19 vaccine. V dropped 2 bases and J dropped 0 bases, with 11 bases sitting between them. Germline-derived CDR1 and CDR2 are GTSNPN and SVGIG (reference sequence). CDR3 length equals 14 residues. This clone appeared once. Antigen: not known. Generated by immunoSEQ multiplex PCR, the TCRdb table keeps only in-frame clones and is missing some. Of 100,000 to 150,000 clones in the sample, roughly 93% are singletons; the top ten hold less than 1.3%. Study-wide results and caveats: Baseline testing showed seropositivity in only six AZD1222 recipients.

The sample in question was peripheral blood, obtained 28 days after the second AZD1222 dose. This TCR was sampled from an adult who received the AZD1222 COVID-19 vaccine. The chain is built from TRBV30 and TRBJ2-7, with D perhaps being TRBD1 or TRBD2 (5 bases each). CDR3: CAWSRFGASYEQYF. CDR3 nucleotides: TGTGCCTGGAGTCGTTTCGGGGCCTCCTACGAGCAGTACTTC.